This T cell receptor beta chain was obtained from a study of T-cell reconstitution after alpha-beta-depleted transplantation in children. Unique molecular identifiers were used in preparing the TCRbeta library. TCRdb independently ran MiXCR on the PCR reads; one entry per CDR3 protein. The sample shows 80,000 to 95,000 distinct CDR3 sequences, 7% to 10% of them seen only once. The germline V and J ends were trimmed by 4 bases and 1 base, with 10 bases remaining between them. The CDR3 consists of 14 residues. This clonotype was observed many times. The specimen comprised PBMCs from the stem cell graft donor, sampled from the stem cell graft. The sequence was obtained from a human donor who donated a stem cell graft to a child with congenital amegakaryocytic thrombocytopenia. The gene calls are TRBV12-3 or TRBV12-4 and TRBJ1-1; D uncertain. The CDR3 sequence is CASSSQGRNTEAFF. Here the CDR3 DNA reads TGTGCCAGCAGTTCCCAAGGTCGGAACACTGAAGCTTTCTTT.